Sequencing of this T cell receptor (beta chain) was carried out in a study of identical twins. MiXCR was run by TCRdb on the 5' RACE reads, yielding one entry per CDR3 protein. The data show 400,000 to 500,000 distinct CDR3 sequences, about 18% seen once. V shed 6 bases and J shed 2 bases, with 8 bases lying between them. The CDR3 covers 12 residues. This clonotype has at least ten counts. The J gene is TRBJ2-7, the V gene TRBV12-3 or TRBV12-4; D call uncertain. Sequenced: naive T cells sorted from blood. The clonotype comes from a man aged 45-65 years in good health. The CDR3 DNA sequence: TGTGCCAGCAGGGTACGGCCCTACGAGCAGTACTTC. Its translation: CASRVRPYEQYF.